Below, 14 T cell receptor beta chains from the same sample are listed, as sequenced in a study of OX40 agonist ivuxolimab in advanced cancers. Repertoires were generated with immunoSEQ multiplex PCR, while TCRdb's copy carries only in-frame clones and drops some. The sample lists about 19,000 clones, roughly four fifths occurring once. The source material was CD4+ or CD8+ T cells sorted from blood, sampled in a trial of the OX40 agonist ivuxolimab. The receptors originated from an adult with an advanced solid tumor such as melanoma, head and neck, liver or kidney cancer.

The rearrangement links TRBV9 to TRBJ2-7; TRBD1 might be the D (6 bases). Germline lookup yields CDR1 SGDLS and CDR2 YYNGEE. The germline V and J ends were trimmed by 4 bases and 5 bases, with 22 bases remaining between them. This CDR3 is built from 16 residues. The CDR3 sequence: CASSPGEGAGWDEQYF. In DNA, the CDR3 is TGTGCCAGCAGCCCAGGGGAAGGGGCAGGGTGGGACGAGCAGTACTTC.

The CDR3, as DNA: TGTGCCAGCAGCGAGTCCGGGACAGAAAATCAGCCCCAGCATTTT. Encoded protein: CASSESGTENQPQHF. This chain joins TRBV7-2 and TRBJ1-5, with 7 bases matching TRBD1. Germline CDR1 and CDR2: SGHTA and FQGNSA. Trimming cost V 5 bases and J 4 bases; bases outside gene matches: 8. This CDR3 spans 15 amino acids.

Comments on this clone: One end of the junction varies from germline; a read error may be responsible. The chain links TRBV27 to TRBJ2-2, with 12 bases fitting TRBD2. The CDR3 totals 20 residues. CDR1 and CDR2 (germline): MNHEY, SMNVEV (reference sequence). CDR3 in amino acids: CTSSFSATSGRLRGTGELFF. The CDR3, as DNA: TGTACCAGCAGTTTCTCCGCGACTAGCGGGAGACTGCGGGGCACCGGGGAGCTGTTTTTT.

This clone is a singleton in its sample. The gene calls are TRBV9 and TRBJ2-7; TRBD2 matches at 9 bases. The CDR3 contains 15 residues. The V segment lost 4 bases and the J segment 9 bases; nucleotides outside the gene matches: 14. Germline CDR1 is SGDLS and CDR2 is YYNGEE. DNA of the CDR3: TGTGCCAGCAGCTCGACTAGCGGTTCCCCTACGAGGCAGTACTTC. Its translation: CASSSTSGSPTRQYF.

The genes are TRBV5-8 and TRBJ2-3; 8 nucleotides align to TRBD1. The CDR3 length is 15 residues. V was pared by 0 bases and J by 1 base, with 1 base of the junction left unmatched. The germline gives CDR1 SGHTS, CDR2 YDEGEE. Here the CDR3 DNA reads TGTGCCAGCAGCTTGGACAGGGGGGGCACAGATACGCAGTATTTT. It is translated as CASSLDRGGTDTQYF.

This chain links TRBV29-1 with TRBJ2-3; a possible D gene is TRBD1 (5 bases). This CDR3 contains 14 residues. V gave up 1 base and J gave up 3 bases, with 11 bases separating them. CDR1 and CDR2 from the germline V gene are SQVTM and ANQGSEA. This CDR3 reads CSVEAGRATDTQYF. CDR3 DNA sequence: TGCAGCGTTGAAGCGGGCAGGGCTACAGATACGCAGTATTTT.

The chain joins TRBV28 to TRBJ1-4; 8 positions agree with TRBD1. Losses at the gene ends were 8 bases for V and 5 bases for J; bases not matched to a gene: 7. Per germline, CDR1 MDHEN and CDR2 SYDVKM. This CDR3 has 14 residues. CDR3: CASATGGSNEKLFF. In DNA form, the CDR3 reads TGTGCCAGCGCTACAGGGGGTTCGAATGAAAAACTGTTTTTT. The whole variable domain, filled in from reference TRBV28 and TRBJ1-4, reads DVKVTQSSRYLVKRTGEKVFLECVQDMDHENMFWYRQDPGLGLRLIYFSYDVKMKEKGDIPEGYSVSREKKERFSLILESASTNQTSMYLCASATGGSNEKLFFGSGTQLSVL.

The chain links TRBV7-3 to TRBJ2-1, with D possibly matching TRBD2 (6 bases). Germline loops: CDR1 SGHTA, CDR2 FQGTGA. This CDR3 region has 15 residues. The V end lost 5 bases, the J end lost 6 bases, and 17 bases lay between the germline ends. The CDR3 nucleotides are TGTGCCAGCAGCCTAAGGCGGGAATCTACCAATGAGCAGTTCTTC. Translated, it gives CASSLRRESTNEQFF.

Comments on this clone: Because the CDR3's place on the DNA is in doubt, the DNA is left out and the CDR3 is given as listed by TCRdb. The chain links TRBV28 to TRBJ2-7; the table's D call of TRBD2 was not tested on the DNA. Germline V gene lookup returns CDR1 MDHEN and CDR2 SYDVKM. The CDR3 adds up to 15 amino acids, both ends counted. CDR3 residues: CASSTSGLAGYEQYF.

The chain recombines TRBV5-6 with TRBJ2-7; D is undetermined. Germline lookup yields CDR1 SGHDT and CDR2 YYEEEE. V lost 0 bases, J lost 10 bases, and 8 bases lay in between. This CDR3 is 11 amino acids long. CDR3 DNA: TGTGCCAGCAGCTTGGGTCCAAAACAGTACTTC. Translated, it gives CASSLGPKQYF.

The CDR3 DNA sequence: TGTGCCAGCAGCGTAGACACAGGGGTGTACGAGCAGTACTTC. Residues: CASSVDTGVYEQYF. V and J are TRBV9 and TRBJ2-7; 7 nucleotides line up with TRBD1. V lost 0 bases to trimming and J lost 4 bases; unmatched junction nucleotides: 4. The CDR3 is 14 residues long. Per germline, CDR1 SGDLS and CDR2 YYNGEE.

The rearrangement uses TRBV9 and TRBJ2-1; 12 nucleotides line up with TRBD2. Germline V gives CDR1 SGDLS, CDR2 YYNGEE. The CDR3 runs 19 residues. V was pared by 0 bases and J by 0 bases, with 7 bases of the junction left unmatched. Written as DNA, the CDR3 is TGTGCCAGCAGCGTAGACCCCCTAGCGGGAGGGAGCTCCTACAATGAGCAGTTCTTC. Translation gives CASSVDPLAGGSSYNEQFF.

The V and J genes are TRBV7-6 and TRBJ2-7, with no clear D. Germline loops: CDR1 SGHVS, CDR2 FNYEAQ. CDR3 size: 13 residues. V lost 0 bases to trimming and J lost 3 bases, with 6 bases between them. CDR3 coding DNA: TGTGCCAGCAGCTTAGCTGAACACTACGAGCAGTACTTC. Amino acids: CASSLAEHYEQYF.

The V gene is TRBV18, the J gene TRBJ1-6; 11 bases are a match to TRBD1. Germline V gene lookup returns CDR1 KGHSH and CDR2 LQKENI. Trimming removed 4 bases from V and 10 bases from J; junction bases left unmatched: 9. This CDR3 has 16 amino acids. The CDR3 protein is CASSLTGTGGDSPLHF. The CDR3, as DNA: TGTGCCAGCTCACTGACCGGGACAGGGGGGGACTCACCCCTCCACTTT.